The 22 T cell receptor beta chains reported below all come from one sample, sequenced in a study of identical twins. TCRdb re-called the 5' RACE reads through MiXCR, storing one row per CDR3 protein. This sample yields hundreds of thousands of distinct CDR3 sequences, of which 9% to 15% are seen a single time; about 1.5% belongs to the top ten. These data are also associated with another study on yellow fever vaccine responses in identical twins.

The sequenced sample was PBMCs. The receptor source for this set is a young woman in good health.

This chain connects TRBV10-2 to TRBJ2-5, with 7 bases matching TRBD1. The CDR3 has 15 amino acids. The junction had 9 bases not matched to a gene; V was cut back by 2 bases and J by 6 bases. Germline lookup yields CDR1 WSHSY and CDR2 SAAADI. The CDR3 nucleotides read TGCGCCAGCAGTGAGACCCACAGGGGTGGGAAGACCCAGTACTTC. This gives the protein CASSETHRGGKTQYF.

V gene TRBV20-1 combines with J gene TRBJ2-7, with TRBD1 as a possible D gene (5 bases). Germline V gene data show CDR1 as DFQATT and CDR2 as SNEGSKA (reference sequence). The CDR3 contains 14 residues. In DNA, the CDR3 is TGCAGCGAACAAAAAAAGACAGTCTCCTACGAGCAGTACTTC. Protein: CSEQKKTVSYEQYF.

The chain uses TRBV20-1 and TRBJ2-3, with TRBD2 matching 8 bases. V gave up 5 bases and J gave up 2 bases; unmatched junction bases: 9. The CDR3 runs to 15 residues. Per germline, CDR1 DFQATT and CDR2 SNEGSKA (reference sequence). The CDR3 DNA reads TGCAGTGCTCCACCGGAGACTAGCGTCACAGATACGCAGTATTTT. The encoded protein is CSAPPETSVTDTQYF.

The chain joins TRBV5-1 to TRBJ2-6; maybe TRBD2 (5 bases). CDR1 and CDR2 (germline): SGHRS, YFSETQ. V lost 0 bases and J 0 bases, leaving 10 bases between the germline ends. The CDR3 loop spans 17 amino acids. The DNA of the CDR3 is TGCGCCAGCAGCTTGGCGGATACTAGCTCTGGGGCCAACGTCCTGACTTTC. It translates to CASSLADTSSGANVLTF.

This clonotype was detected ten times or more. The rearrangement links TRBV15 to TRBJ2-1; perhaps TRBD2 as D (6 bases). The CDR3 runs to 16 residues. V was clipped by 3 bases and J by 4 bases, with 16 bases between them. Germline CDR1 and CDR2: LNHNV and YYDKDF (reference sequence). The CDR3 loop reads CATSRSSVARYNEQFF. The DNA of the CDR3 is TGTGCCACCAGCAGGTCTAGCGTTGCGAGGTACAATGAGCAGTTCTTC.

This clonotype was observed a handful of times. This rearrangement joins TRBV5-5 to TRBJ2-1; 10 bases are a match to TRBD2. Germline assignment: CDR1 SGHKS and CDR2 YYEKEE (reference sequence). Trimming removed 5 bases from V and 10 bases from J; junction bases left unmatched: 9. The CDR3 runs 14 residues. CDR3 coding DNA: TGTGCCAGCAGTTGGACTAGCGGTGTGGAGGAGCAGTTCTTC. Translated, it gives CASSWTSGVEEQFF.

The J gene is TRBJ2-2, the V gene TRBV6-1; unclear D gene. V was cut by 4 bases and J by 1 base, with 13 bases left in between. CDR3 size: 16 residues. Germline V gene data show CDR1 as MNHNS and CDR2 as SASEGT. The CDR3 sequence: CASSVVPYQNTGELFF. The DNA of the CDR3 is TGTGCCAGCAGTGTTGTGCCTTACCAGAACACCGGGGAGCTGTTTTTT.

The chain couples TRBV18 to TRBJ2-6, with no clear D. V was pared by 6 bases and J by 0 bases, with 9 bases between. Germline V lookup: CDR1 KGHSH, CDR2 LQKENI. This CDR3 comprises 15 residues. This CDR3 is CASSSSLSGANVLTF. As DNA, the CDR3 is TGTGCCAGCTCGTCGAGCCTCTCTGGGGCCAACGTCCTGACTTTC.

Points on this clonotype: A junction boundary mismatches the germline segment, possibly from a read error. The chain has TRBV24-1 and TRBJ2-1; unclear D gene. CDR3 length equals 14 residues. Germline lookup yields CDR1 KGHDR and CDR2 SFDVKD. This chain's CDR3 is CPTSSVDSYNEQFF. CDR3 bases: TGTCCCACCAGTTCGGTAGACTCCTACAATGAGCAGTTCTTC.

This clonotype has just a few counts. The chain couples TRBV2 to TRBJ2-2; TRBD1 matches at 8 bases. This CDR3 has 14 residues. Losses at the gene ends were 7 bases for V and 5 bases for J; bases not matched to a gene: 6. Looked up from germline, CDR1 is SNHLY and CDR2 is FYNNEI. Written as DNA, the CDR3 is TGTGCCAGCACCGAGGACAGGGCGACCGGGGAGCTGTTTTTT. It yields the protein CASTEDRATGELFF.

The rearrangement links TRBV11-2 to TRBJ2-7; D unclear. The CDR3 sequence is 14 residues long. Trimming removed 3 bases from V and 0 bases from J, with 9 bases in between. Germline V gives CDR1 SGHAT, CDR2 FQNNGV. The DNA for the CDR3 is TGTGCCAGCAGCTTTGGAGCAGTCTCCTACGAGCAGTACTTC. This encodes CASSFGAVSYEQYF.

Ten or more counts support this clonotype. The chain couples TRBV7-7 to TRBJ2-2, with TRBD2 matching 14 bases. Germline V gene data show CDR1 as SSHAT and CDR2 as FNYEAQ (reference sequence). Trimming took 5 bases from V and 0 from J; bases not matched to a gene: 8. The CDR3 sequence is 19 residues long. The CDR3 DNA is TGTGCCAGCAGCCCCTCGGGACTAGCGGGGGATCCGAACACCGGGGAGCTGTTTTTT. Encoded protein: CASSPSGLAGDPNTGELFF.

V and J are TRBV12-3 or TRBV12-4 and TRBJ2-7; maybe TRBD1 (8 bases). CDR3 length equals 17 residues. With 1 base removed from V and 2 bases from J, the gap between germline ends came to 18 bases. The DNA of the CDR3 is TGTGCCAGCAGTTTAGGAGGGGGAGGGGACAGGCCCTACGAGCAGTACTTC. Encoded protein: CASSLGGGGDRPYEQYF.

The CDR3 nucleotides are TGTGCCACCAGCAGAGAAGGGGGGCAATATGAGCAGTTCTTC. Translating it yields CATSREGGQYEQFF. The rearrangement joins TRBV15 to TRBJ2-1; D might be TRBD1 or TRBD2, each matching 6 bases. The CDR3 spans 14 residues. Germline V gene sequence: CDR1 LNHNV, CDR2 YYDKDF (reference sequence). V lost 0 bases and J 8 bases, leaving 11 bases between the germline ends. Variable domain in full (rest from reference TRBV15 and TRBJ2-1): DAMVIQNPRYQVTQFGKPVTLSCSQTLNHNVMYWYQQKSSQAPKLLFHYYDKDFNNEADTPDNFQSRRPNTSFCFLDIRSPGLGDTAMYLCATSREGGQYEQFFGPGTRLTVL.

This clonotype appeared many times. The chain employs TRBV4-2 and TRBJ2-2; 9 nucleotides agree with TRBD2. The germline V gene encodes CDR1 LGHNA and CDR2 YNFKEQ. V dropped 4 bases and J dropped 4; count of bases not matched to a gene: 10. CDR3 length equals 17 residues. CDR3 DNA: TGTGCCAGCAGCCCGCCTGGAGCGGGGGGAAGCACCGGGGAGCTGTTTTTT. Translating gives CASSPPGAGGSTGELFF.

In its sample, this clonotype was seen a few times. The chain is built from TRBV10-3 and TRBJ1-1, with D maybe TRBD1 (5 bases). V lost 3 bases and J lost 5, with 19 bases in between. CDR3 size: 16 residues. Germline CDR1 is ENHRY and CDR2 is SYGVKD. CDR3 bases: TGTGCCATCAGTGAAAGGACCACCGGGGGTGGGACTGAAGCTTTCTTT. Translation: CAISERTTGGGTEAFF.

This clonotype has a handful of counts. The chain recombines TRBV3-1 with TRBJ2-6; D is undetermined. Trimming cost V 7 bases and J 0 bases, with 7 bases left between them. The CDR3 covers 14 residues. CDR1 and CDR2 (germline): LGHDT, YNNKEL (reference sequence). The CDR3, as DNA: TGTGCCAGCAATCTGGCCTCTGGGGCCAACGTCCTGACTTTC. Protein: CASNLASGANVLTF.

This clonotype was detected a few times. The chain employs TRBV6-1 and TRBJ1-2, with D perhaps TRBD1 (5 bases). With 6 bases removed from V and 8 bases from J, the gap between germline ends came to 16 bases. Germline V gives CDR1 MNHNS, CDR2 SASEGT. The CDR3 has 13 amino acids. CDR3 amino acids: CASSHEGRGGYTF. The DNA of the CDR3 is TGTGCCAGCAGCCACGAGGGACGGGGCGGCTACACCTTC.

This clonotype showed up just a few times. V and J are TRBV7-3 and TRBJ2-7; 7 bases align to TRBD1. Germline CDR1 SGHTA, CDR2 FQGTGA. This CDR3 has 15 residues. V shed 0 bases and J 1 base; nucleotides not matched to a gene: 3. CDR3 DNA: TGTGCCAGCAGCTTAACCCAGGGGGAGTCCTACGAGCAGTACTTC. This gives the protein CASSLTQGESYEQYF.

This rearrangement joins TRBV12-3 or TRBV12-4 to TRBJ1-3; D not resolved. Deletions cut 3 bases from V and 0 bases from J, with 24 bases between. The CDR3 sequence is 20 residues long. The CDR3 is CASSFYPGRSALFSGNTIYF. CDR3 nucleotides: TGTGCCAGCAGTTTCTACCCGGGCAGGTCCGCCCTCTTCTCTGGAAACACCATATATTTT.

The table lists this clonotype with a few counts. The chain has TRBV10-3 and TRBJ2-1, with D perhaps TRBD2 (6 bases). This CDR3 contains 15 residues. Germline V lookup: CDR1 ENHRY, CDR2 SYGVKD. The V end lost 10 bases, the J end lost 5 bases, and 21 bases lay between the germline ends. Here the CDR3 DNA reads TGTGCCACGTCATCGGGACTCGCCTTAAACAATGAGCAGTTCTTC. Residues: CATSSGLALNNEQFF.

The chain joins TRBV5-1 to TRBJ2-6; TRBD1 aligns across 12 bases. This CDR3 has 18 residues. The V gene end was trimmed by 4 bases and the J gene end by 0 bases; junction bases not matched to a gene: 5. Germline CDR1 and CDR2: SGHRS and YFSETQ. CDR3: CASSVSGQGASGANVLTF. CDR3 DNA sequence: TGCGCCAGCAGCGTCTCGGGACAGGGGGCCTCTGGGGCCAACGTCCTGACTTTC. Full variable domain (outside the CDR3, taken from reference TRBV5-1 and TRBJ2-6): KAGVTQTPRYLIKTRGQQVTLSCSPISGHRSVSWYQQTPGQGLQFLFEYFSETQRNKGNFPGRFSGRQFSNSRSEMNVSTLELGDSALYLCASSVSGQGASGANVLTFGAGSRLTVL.